This TCR beta chain is from a study of blood T cells in healthy people across ages. Findings and caveats of the study: Any changes in expanded clonotypes were possibly confounded, as donor CMV status remained unknown. The long-lived group displayed more naive CD4+ cells, plus higher diversity, than the aged donors did. Age showed a roughly linear inverse relationship with TCR beta diversity per million T cells.

The second PCR ran about 6 to 12 cycles with a sample-barcoded 5' primer and J-beta primers. Each CDR3 protein is one row after TCRdb ran MiXCR on the 5' RACE reads. The table lists 660,000 or so distinct CDR3 sequences, about 53% of them singletons. This clonotype appeared a single time. What it binds is unknown. The CDR3 has 15 residues. CDR1 and CDR2 (germline): LNHNV, YYDKDF (reference sequence). Trimming pared 5 bases from V and 8 bases from J, leaving 18 bases between. This TCR was recovered from a man in his 60s in good health. Sequencing input: blood. The chain recombines TRBV15 with TRBJ1-4; TRBD1 is a possible D gene (5 bases). CDR3 sequence: CATSRWGVFGEKLFF. The CDR3 bases are TGTGCCACCAGCCGCTGGGGGGTCTTCGGCGAAAAACTGTTTTTT.